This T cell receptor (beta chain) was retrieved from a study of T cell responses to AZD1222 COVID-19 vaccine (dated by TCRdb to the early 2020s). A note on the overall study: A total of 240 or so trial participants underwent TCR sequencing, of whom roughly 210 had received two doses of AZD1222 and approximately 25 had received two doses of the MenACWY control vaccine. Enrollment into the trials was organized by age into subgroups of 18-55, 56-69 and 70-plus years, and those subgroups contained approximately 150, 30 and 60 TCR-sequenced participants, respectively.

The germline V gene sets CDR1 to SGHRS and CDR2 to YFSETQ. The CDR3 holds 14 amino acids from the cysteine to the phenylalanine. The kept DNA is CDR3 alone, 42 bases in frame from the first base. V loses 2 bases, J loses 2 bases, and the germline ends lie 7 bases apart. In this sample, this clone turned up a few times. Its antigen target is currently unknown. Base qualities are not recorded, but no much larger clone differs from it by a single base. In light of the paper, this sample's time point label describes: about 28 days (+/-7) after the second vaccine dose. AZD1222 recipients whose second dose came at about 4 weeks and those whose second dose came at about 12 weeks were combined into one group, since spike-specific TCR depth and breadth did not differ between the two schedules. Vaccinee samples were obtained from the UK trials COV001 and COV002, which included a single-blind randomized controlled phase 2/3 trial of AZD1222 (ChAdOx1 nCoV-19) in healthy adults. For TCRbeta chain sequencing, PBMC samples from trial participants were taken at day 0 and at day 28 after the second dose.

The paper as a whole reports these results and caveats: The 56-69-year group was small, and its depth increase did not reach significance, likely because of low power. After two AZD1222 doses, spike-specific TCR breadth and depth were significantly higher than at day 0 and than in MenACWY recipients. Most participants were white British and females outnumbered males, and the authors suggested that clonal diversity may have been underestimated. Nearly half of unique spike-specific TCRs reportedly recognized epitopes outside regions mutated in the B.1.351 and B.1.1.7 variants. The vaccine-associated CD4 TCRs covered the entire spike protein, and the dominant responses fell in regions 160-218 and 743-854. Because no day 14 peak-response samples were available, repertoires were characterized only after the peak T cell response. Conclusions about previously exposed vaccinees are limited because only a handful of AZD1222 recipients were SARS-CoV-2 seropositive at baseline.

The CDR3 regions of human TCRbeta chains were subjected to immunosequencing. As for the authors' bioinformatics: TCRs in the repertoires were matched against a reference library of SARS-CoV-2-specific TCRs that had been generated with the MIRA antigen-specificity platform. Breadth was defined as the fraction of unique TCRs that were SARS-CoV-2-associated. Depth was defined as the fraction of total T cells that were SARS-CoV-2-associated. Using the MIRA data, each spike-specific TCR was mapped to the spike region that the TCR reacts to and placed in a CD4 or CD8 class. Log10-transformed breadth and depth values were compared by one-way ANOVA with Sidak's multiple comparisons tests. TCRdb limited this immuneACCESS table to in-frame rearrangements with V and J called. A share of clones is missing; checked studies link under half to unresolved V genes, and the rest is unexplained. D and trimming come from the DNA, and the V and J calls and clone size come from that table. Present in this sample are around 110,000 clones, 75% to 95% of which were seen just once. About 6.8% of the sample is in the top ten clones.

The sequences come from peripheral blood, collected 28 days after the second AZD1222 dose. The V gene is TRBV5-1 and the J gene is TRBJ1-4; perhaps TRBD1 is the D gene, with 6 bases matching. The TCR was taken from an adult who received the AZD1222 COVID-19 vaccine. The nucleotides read TGCGCCAGCAGCTTACAGGGCACTAATGAAAAACTGTTTTTT. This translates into CASSLQGTNEKLFF.